These T cell receptor beta chains were read from a single sample in a study of CD8+ T cells in alopecia areata. Assay: immunoSEQ multiplex PCR; the TCRdb copy retains only in-frame clones and omits some. Of 100,000 to 150,000 clones in the sample, more than 40% were seen once. Source: CD8+ T cells sorted from blood, taken at week 0. Receptors were obtained from a human donor with alopecia areata. The CDR3 runs from the conserved cysteine through the conserved F or W. D genes are given only for firm matches. Clone size is stated in some rows and not others, as once, few, many or a class when expanded.

clone_size j_call cdr3_length d_call v_call cdr3_aa cdr3_nt
NA TRBJ2-7 15 TRBD2 TRBV13 CASSPSGESSYEQYF TGTGCCAGCAGCCCTAGCGGGGAGAGCTCCTACGAGCAGTACTTC
few TRBJ2-3 12 NA TRBV10-3 CAISETTDTQYF TGTGCCATCAGTGAGACCACAGATACGCAGTATTTT
few TRBJ2-7 14 TRBD1 TRBV5-1 CASSYGTGLIEQYF TGCGCCAGCAGCTACGGGACAGGGCTGATCGAGCAGTACTTC
NA TRBJ2-4 18 TRBD1 TRBV10-3 CAIGDPRGAGGAKNIQYF TGTGCCATCGGGGACCCACGCGGGGCAGGGGGCGCCAAAAACATTCAGTACTTC
few TRBJ2-5 13 NA TRBV6-5 CASSYDGEETQYF TGTGCCAGCAGTTACGACGGAGAAGAGACCCAGTACTTC
NA TRBJ2-7 17 TRBD1 TRBV27 CASSLPKGASNSYEQYF TGTGCCAGCAGCCTTCCGAAGGGGGCGAGTAACTCCTACGAGCAGTACTTC
many TRBJ1-5 14 NA TRBV27 CASSRGADNQPQHF TGTGCCAGCTCGCGGGGGGCTGACAATCAGCCCCAGCATTTT
few TRBJ2-1 15 TRBD2 TRBV2 CASSEASGSYNEQFF TGTGCCAGCAGTGAGGCTAGCGGGAGTTACAATGAGCAGTTCTTC
many TRBJ1-1 17 NA TRBV4-1 CASSLPPDAPRLTEAFF TGCGCCAGCAGCCTCCCCCCGGACGCCCCGCGATTGACTGAAGCTTTCTTT
few TRBJ2-3 14 NA TRBV29-1 CSVEDVSLRDTQYF TGCAGCGTTGAAGACGTTTCGTTAAGAGATACGCAGTATTTT
NA TRBJ2-5 13 NA TRBV25-1 CASSDEHLETQYF TGTGCCAGCAGTGACGAACACTTAGAGACCCAGTACTTC
NA TRBJ1-5 15 TRBD1 TRBV2 CASSPQGEGNQPQHF TGTGCCAGCAGCCCCCAGGGGGAGGGCAATCAGCCCCAGCATTTT
NA TRBJ2-5 16 TRBD1 TRBV19 CASSSQGQPRGETQYF TGTGCCAGTAGTTCCCAGGGACAGCCCCGAGGGGAGACCCAGTACTTC
few TRBJ1-5 15 NA TRBV5-1 CASSLEGGTNQPQHF TGCGCCAGCAGCTTGGAGGGGGGGACCAATCAGCCCCAGCATTTT
NA TRBJ1-1 15 NA TRBV4-3 CASSQVWSHNTEAFF TGCGCCAGCAGCCAAGTTTGGTCACACAACACTGAAGCTTTCTTT
NA TRBJ2-4 14 TRBD1 TRBV5-6 CASSLGDSIRIQYF TGTGCCAGCAGCTTAGGGGACAGTATTCGGATTCAGTACTTC
NA TRBJ1-2 13 TRBD1 TRBV29-1 CSVATGTDYGYTF TGCAGCGTTGCCACCGGGACAGACTATGGCTACACCTTC
NA TRBJ2-2 15 NA TRBV10-3 CASAPGGAGTGELFF TGTGCCAGCGCGCCGGGGGGCGCGGGGACCGGGGAGCTGTTTTTT
NA TRBJ2-1 12 NA TRBV29-1 CSVVSGHNEQFF TGCAGCGTTGTCTCGGGCCACAATGAGCAGTTCTTC
few TRBJ1-1 16 NA TRBV30 CAWISWLGLYGPEAFF TGTGCCTGGATCTCTTGGCTGGGGTTATACGGACCTGAAGCTTTCTTT
NA TRBJ1-6 9 NA TRBV19 CARWPPLHF TGTGCCCGCTGGCCACCCCTCCACTTT
NA TRBJ1-1 17 TRBD1 TRBV13 CASSSVPGQGMNTEAFF TGTGCCAGCAGCTCCGTCCCGGGACAGGGAATGAACACTGAAGCTTTCTTT
NA TRBJ2-3 14 NA TRBV14 CASSQDQGWDTQYF TGTGCCAGCAGCCAAGATCAGGGATGGGATACGCAGTATTTT
NA TRBJ2-4 14 NA TRBV5-1 CASSPWLAKNIQYF TGCGCCAGCAGCCCGTGGCTAGCCAAAAACATTCAGTACTTC
few TRBJ1-6 14 NA TRBV30 CAWSTWTDNSPLHF TGTGCCTGGAGTACTTGGACAGATAATTCACCCCTCCACTTT
few TRBJ2-1 12 NA TRBV5-1 CASSSAGNEQFF TGCGCCAGCAGTTCAGCGGGTAATGAGCAGTTCTTC
few TRBJ1-1 15 NA TRBV25-1 CASSEWGNKGAEAFF TGTGCCAGCAGTGAATGGGGCAACAAGGGGGCTGAAGCTTTCTTT
few TRBJ1-1 15 TRBD1 TRBV7-9 CASSPKGAADTEAFF TGTGCCAGCAGCCCAAAGGGGGCCGCGGACACTGAAGCTTTCTTT
NA TRBJ2-1 15 TRBD2 TRBV11-2 CASSPLAGGPHEQFF TGTGCCAGCAGCCCTCTAGCGGGGGGGCCGCATGAGCAGTTCTTC